Shown below are 25 T cell receptor beta chains from a single sample sequenced in a study of blood T cell repertoires in COVID-19. Measured with immunoSEQ multiplex PCR; TCRdb has only the in-frame clones, and not every one. Of approximately 98,000 clones in the sample, 65% to 85% were seen once. Sequenced material: peripheral blood. All receptors derive from a woman older than 75 with acute or convalescent COVID-19.

This rearrangement joins TRBV5-4 to TRBJ1-4; TRBD1 might be the D (5 bases). V was shortened by 3 bases and J by 6 bases, with 15 bases between the two germline ends. CDR3 size: 15 residues. In germline, CDR1 is SGHNT, CDR2 YYREEE (reference sequence). The CDR3, as DNA: TGTGCCAGCAGCTCATCCAGGGAATCCGATGAAAAACTGTTTTTT. It translates to CASSSSRESDEKLFF.

The rearrangement uses TRBV9 and TRBJ2-3, with D uncertain. This CDR3 is 14 amino acids long. Germline V lookup: CDR1 SGDLS, CDR2 YYNGEE. V dropped 0 bases and J dropped 0 bases, with 5 bases sitting between them. The CDR3: CASSVAGSTDTQYF. DNA of the CDR3: TGTGCCAGCAGCGTAGCGGGTAGCACAGATACGCAGTATTTT.

The chain combines TRBV27 with TRBJ2-7; D unclear. The CDR3 is 13 amino acids. V gave up 3 bases and J gave up 0 bases, with 6 bases separating them. In germline, CDR1 is MNHEY, CDR2 SMNVEV (reference sequence). CDR3 residues: CASSLSISYEQYF. CDR3 bases: TGTGCCAGCAGTTTGAGCATCTCCTACGAGCAGTACTTC.

The chain recombines TRBV11-2 with TRBJ2-3; 9 bases line up with TRBD2. The V gene's germline CDR1 is SGHAT and CDR2 FQNNGV. The junction had 11 bases not matched to a gene; V was cut back by 4 bases and J by 6 bases. CDR3 length equals 16 residues. CDR3 region: CASSYTERGAWDTQYF. CDR3 DNA sequence: TGTGCCAGCAGCTACACGGAGCGGGGGGCGTGGGATACGCAGTATTTT.

This chain links TRBV5-6 with TRBJ1-6, with 7 bases lining up with TRBD1. V gave up 0 bases and J gave up 5 bases; unmatched junction bases: 5. The CDR3 runs 16 residues. CDR1 is SGHDT and CDR2 is YYEEEE in the germline V gene. For the CDR3, the DNA is TGTGCCAGCAGCTTGGCCCCGACAGGGAATAATTCACCCCTCCACTTT. This sequence encodes CASSLAPTGNNSPLHF.

The J gene is TRBJ1-2, the V gene TRBV18; 10 bases agree with TRBD1. There are 15 residues in the CDR3. The ends lost 3 bases at V and 3 bases at J; junction bases unmatched: 4. In germline, CDR1 is KGHSH, CDR2 LQKENI. CDR3 sequence reads: CASSPRQGADYGYTF. The CDR3 coding sequence is TGTGCCAGCTCACCGAGACAGGGGGCCGACTATGGCTACACCTTC. The full variable domain, completed using reference TRBV18 and TRBJ1-2, is NAGVMQNPRHLVRRRGQEARLRCSPMKGHSHVYWYRQLPEEGLKFMVYLQKENIIDESGMPKERFSAEFPKEGPSILRIQQVVRGDSAAYFCASSPRQGADYGYTFGSGTRLTVV.

Regarding this clone: This CDR3 is also generated by other DNA sequences in the sample. V and J are TRBV30 and TRBJ1-1; tentatively, D is TRBD1 (5 bases). V was trimmed by 3 bases and J by 8 bases, leaving 19 bases between them. This CDR3 comprises 14 residues. Per germline, CDR1 GTSNPN and CDR2 SVGIG (reference sequence). In DNA, the CDR3 is TGTGCCTGGAGGGGGGGACCGGGTCTGGGGGAAGCTTTCTTT. Encoded protein: CAWRGGPGLGEAFF.

The chain joins TRBV5-1 to TRBJ2-3; 7 nucleotides align to TRBD1. Germline V lookup: CDR1 SGHRS, CDR2 YFSETQ. This CDR3 comprises 18 residues. The V and J ends lost 0 bases and 0 bases, in that order; junction bases with no gene match: 10. CDR3 DNA sequence: TGCGCCAGCAGCTTGGCGGGGACAGACCTTCGGAGCACAGATACGCAGTATTTT. Amino acids: CASSLAGTDLRSTDTQYF.

The chain combines TRBV7-6 with TRBJ1-4; TRBD1 might be the D (5 bases). Germline values: CDR1 SGHVS, CDR2 FNYEAQ. V shed 0 bases and J shed 7 bases, with 15 bases lying between them. The CDR3 length is 16 residues. This CDR3 reads CASSLALVGRGEKLFF. For the CDR3, the DNA is TGTGCCAGCAGCTTAGCCCTCGTGGGGCGCGGTGAAAAACTGTTTTTT.

The rearrangement joins TRBV4-3 to TRBJ2-1; a possible D gene is TRBD1 (6 bases). V shed 6 bases and J shed 5 bases, with 20 bases lying between them. Germline V lookup: CDR1 LGHNA, CDR2 YSLEER. There are 16 residues in the CDR3. This chain's CDR3 is CASRQQSGQSHNEQFF. The CDR3 DNA reads as TGCGCCAGCAGGCAACAAAGCGGACAGAGTCACAATGAGCAGTTCTTC.

The chain couples TRBV9 to TRBJ1-6, with D possibly TRBD1 on 6 matching bases. Germline V gene data show CDR1 as SGDLS and CDR2 as YYNGEE. With 8 bases removed from V and 4 bases from J, the gap between germline ends came to 16 bases. CDR3 size: 15 residues. CDR3 DNA: TGTGCCAGTAACAGGGAACCCGAGTATAATTCACCCCTCCACTTT. Translation: CASNREPEYNSPLHF. Variable domain in full (rest from reference TRBV9 and TRBJ1-6): DSGVTQTPKHLITATGQRVTLRCSPRSGDLSVYWYQQSLDQGLQFLIQYYNGEERAKGNILERFSAQQFPDLHSELNLSSLELGDSALYFCASNREPEYNSPLHFGNGTRLTVT.

This chain links TRBV6-2 or TRBV6-3 with TRBJ2-5; 8 nucleotides align to TRBD2. CDR1 MNHEY and CDR2 SVGEGT come from the germline V gene. The CDR3 contains 15 residues. With V trimmed by 2 bases and J by 2 bases, 4 bases remained unmatched. CDR3 sequence: CASSYSGGSQETQYF. CDR3 in DNA: TGTGCCAGCAGTTACAGCGGGGGTTCTCAAGAGACCCAGTACTTC.

This clone was observed a single time. CDR3 sequence (DNA): TGTGCCAGCAGACCCCGCATGGGCCGGCAGGATGGCTACACCTTC. As protein: CASRPRMGRQDGYTF. V gene TRBV28 combines with J gene TRBJ1-2; D is uncertain. The CDR3 has 15 amino acids. From germline, CDR1 is MDHEN and CDR2 SYDVKM. The V gene lost 6 bases and the J gene lost 6 bases, with 20 bases spanning the gap.

This clone was counted between two and nine times. The chain uses TRBV6-2 or TRBV6-3 and TRBJ1-2; tentative D call: TRBD1 (5 bases). CDR1 is MNHEY and CDR2 is SVGEGT in the germline V gene. This CDR3 is 15 amino acids long. Trimming left V 5 bases short and J 6 bases short, with 19 bases between. The CDR3 sequence is CASSPGDAAGDGYTF. The CDR3 DNA is TGTGCCAGCAGTCCGGGGGACGCTGCGGGTGATGGCTACACCTTC.

J is TRBJ2-7 and V is TRBV3-1 (or the pseudogene TRBV3-2); no definite D call. The CDR3 covers 12 residues. CDR1 and CDR2 from the germline V gene are LGHDT and YNNKEL (reference sequence). The V and J ends lost 5 bases and 5 bases respectively, with 10 bases between them. The CDR3 region is CASSGSSHEQYF. CDR3 bases: TGTGCCAGCAGCGGTAGTAGCCACGAGCAGTACTTC.

The chain carries TRBV5-4 and TRBJ1-2; 7 bases line up with TRBD1. CDR1 and CDR2 from the germline V gene are SGHNT and YYREEE (reference sequence). Germline trimming cut 0 bases from V and 8 bases from J; bases unmatched to any gene: 4. This CDR3 comprises 13 residues. This CDR3 reads CASSLAGGGGYTF. The CDR3 DNA is TGTGCCAGCAGCTTGGCAGGGGGTGGGGGCTACACCTTC.

The chain carries TRBV7-9 and TRBJ1-1, with TRBD1 as a possible D gene (5 bases). V was trimmed by 6 bases and J by 2 bases, leaving 10 bases between them. The CDR3 consists of 13 residues. Per the germline V gene, CDR1 is SEHNR and CDR2 is FQNEAQ (reference sequence). CDR3: CASSYRSNTEAFF. CDR3 nucleotides: TGTGCCAGCAGTTACAGGAGTAACACTGAAGCTTTCTTT.

The chain joins TRBV28 to TRBJ2-5; TRBD1 agrees at 9 bases. Germline V CDR1 and CDR2: MDHEN, SYDVKM. The ends lost 6 bases at V and 5 bases at J; junction bases unmatched: 10. This CDR3 has 15 amino acids. CDR3 DNA sequence: TGTGCCAGCAGCCCCGGGACAGGGTCGGTGGAGACCCAGTACTTC. This translates into CASSPGTGSVETQYF.

The chain joins TRBV5-6 to TRBJ2-1; D is perhaps TRBD1 (7 bases). The CDR3 runs to 14 residues. Germline V gene lookup returns CDR1 SGHDT and CDR2 YYEEEE. Trimming shortened V by 6 bases and J by 4 bases, and 14 bases separated the two germline ends. DNA for the CDR3: TGTGCCAGCACCCGCGGGACAGTATACAATGAGCAGTTCTTC. Translated: CASTRGTVYNEQFF.

This sequence joins TRBV30 and TRBJ1-1; D uncertain. Looked up from germline, CDR1 is GTSNPN and CDR2 is SVGIG (reference sequence). This CDR3 contains 13 residues. V gave up 2 bases and J gave up 5 bases, with 12 bases separating them. CDR3: CAWSREGDTEAFF. The CDR3 DNA reads as TGTGCCTGGAGTCGCGAGGGTGATACTGAAGCTTTCTTT.

The rearrangement uses TRBV12-3 or TRBV12-4 and TRBJ1-5; D uncertain. V was cut by 5 bases and J by 9 bases, with 11 bases left in between. The CDR3 extends over 12 amino acids. The CDR3 bases are TGTGCCAGCAGTCCATCGGTGCGGCCCCAGCATTTT. Its translation: CASSPSVRPQHF.

V usage is TRBV15 and J usage is TRBJ2-2, with TRBD1 as a possible D gene (6 bases). V lost 1 base and J lost 4, with 7 bases in between. CDR3 size: 14 residues. The V gene's germline CDR1 is LNHNV and CDR2 YYDKDF (reference sequence). CDR3 sequence: CATSRVGGTGELFF. In DNA, the CDR3 is TGTGCCACCAGCAGAGTAGGGGGCACCGGGGAGCTGTTTTTT. The entire variable domain, with the rest obtained from reference TRBV15 and TRBJ2-2, is as follows: DAMVIQNPRYQVTQFGKPVTLSCSQTLNHNVMYWYQQKSSQAPKLLFHYYDKDFNNEADTPDNFQSRRPNTSFCFLDIRSPGLGDTAMYLCATSRVGGTGELFFGEGSRLTVL.

This clone was recorded only once. This chain uses TRBV30 with TRBJ2-7; the match to TRBD1 covers 9 bases. V was clipped by 2 bases and J by 3 bases; unmatched bases: 8. The V gene's germline CDR1 is GTSNPN and CDR2 SVGIG (reference sequence). This CDR3 is 15 amino acids long. The CDR3 bases are TGTGCCTGGAGTCGGACCGGGACAGGGCTCTACGAGCAGTACTTC. Translating gives CAWSRTGTGLYEQYF.

The chain couples TRBV7-9 to TRBJ1-1; D ambiguous. The CDR3 consists of 11 residues. The V gene's germline CDR1 is SEHNR and CDR2 FQNEAQ (reference sequence). The CDR3: CAVAADTEAFF. The DNA for the CDR3 is TGTGCGGTGGCTGCTGACACTGAAGCTTTCTTT.

This clone showed up just a few times. This chain connects TRBV5-4 to TRBJ1-4; D might be TRBD1 (6 bases). The CDR3 sequence is 15 residues long. V was trimmed by 2 bases and J by 5 bases, leaving 13 bases between them. From germline, CDR1 is SGHNT and CDR2 YYREEE (reference sequence). The CDR3 DNA sequence: TGTGCCAGCAGCTTATCCGGGACAAGAAATGAAAAACTGTTTTTT. Its translation is CASSLSGTRNEKLFF.